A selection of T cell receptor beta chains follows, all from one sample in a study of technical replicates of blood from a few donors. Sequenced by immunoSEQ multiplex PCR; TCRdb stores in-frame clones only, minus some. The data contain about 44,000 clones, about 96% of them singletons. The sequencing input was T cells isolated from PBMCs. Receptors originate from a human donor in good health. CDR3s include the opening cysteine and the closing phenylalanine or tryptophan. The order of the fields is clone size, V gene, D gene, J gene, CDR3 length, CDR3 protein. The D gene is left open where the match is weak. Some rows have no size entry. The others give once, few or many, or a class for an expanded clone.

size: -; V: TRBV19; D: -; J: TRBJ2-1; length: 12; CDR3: CASSNALQEQFF
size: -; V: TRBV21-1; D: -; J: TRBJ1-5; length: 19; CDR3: CASSKGGQGRLLGNQPQHF
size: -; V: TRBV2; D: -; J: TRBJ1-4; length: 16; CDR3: CATHTSDTSTNEKLFF
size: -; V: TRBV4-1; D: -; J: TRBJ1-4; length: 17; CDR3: CASSQQGWGATNEKLFF
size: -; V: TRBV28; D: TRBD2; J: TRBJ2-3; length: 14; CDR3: CASRGLAYTDTQYF
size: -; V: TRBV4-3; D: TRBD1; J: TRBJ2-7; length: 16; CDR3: CASSQVRTGGVSEQYF
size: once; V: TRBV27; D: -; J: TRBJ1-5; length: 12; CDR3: CASSQGNQPQHF
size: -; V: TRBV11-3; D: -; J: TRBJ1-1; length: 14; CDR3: CASSLDQTVGEAFF
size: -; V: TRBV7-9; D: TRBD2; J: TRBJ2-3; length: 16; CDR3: CASSLALAGEADTQYF
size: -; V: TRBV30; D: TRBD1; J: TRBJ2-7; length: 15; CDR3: CAWSEAGDSSYEQYF
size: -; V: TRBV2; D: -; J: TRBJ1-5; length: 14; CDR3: CASCPRDNQQPQHF
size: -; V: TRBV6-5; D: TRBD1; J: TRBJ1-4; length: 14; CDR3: CASSPQGSSEKLFF
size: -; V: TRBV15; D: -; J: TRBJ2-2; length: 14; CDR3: CATSRDKETGELFF
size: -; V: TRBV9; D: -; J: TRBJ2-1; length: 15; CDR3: CASSVVAEWDNEQFF
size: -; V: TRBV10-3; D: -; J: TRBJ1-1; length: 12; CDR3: CAISEAGRVAFF
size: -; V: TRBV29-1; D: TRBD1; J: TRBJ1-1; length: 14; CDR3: CSVPDRVGNTEAFF
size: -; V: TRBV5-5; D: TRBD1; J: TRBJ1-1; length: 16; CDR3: CASSSGDRAHLSEAFF
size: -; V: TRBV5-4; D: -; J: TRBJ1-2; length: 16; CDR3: CASRRMGGGVGYGYTF
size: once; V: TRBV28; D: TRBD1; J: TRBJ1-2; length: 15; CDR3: CASSWTGGPNYGYTF
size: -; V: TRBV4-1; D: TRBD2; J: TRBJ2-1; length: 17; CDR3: CASSPRGTTSSYNEQFF
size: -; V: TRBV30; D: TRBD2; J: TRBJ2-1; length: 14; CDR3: CAWSGGGRGNEQFF
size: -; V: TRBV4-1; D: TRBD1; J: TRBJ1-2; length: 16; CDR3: CASSLGGDRVPYGYTF
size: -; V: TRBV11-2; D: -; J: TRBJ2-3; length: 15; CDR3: CASSLVPGSTDTQYF
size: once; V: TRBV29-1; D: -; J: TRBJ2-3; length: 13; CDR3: CSVALESTDTQYF
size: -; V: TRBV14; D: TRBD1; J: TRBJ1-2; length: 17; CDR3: CASSQFTNLGQGSGYTF
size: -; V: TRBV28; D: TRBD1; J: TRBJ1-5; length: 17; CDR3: CASSKDRGLKINQPQHF
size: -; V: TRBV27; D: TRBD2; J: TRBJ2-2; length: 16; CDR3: CASSLRTSGPTGELFF
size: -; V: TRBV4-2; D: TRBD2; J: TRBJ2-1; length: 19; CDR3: CASSQVVLAGGRGDNEQFF
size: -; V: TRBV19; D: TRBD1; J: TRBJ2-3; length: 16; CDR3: CASRDRGLGGTDTQYF
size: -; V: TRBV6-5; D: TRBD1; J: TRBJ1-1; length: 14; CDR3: CASSYSEQGTGAFF
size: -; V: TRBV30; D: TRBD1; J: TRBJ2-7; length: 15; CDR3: CAWSSYPGTAGEQYF
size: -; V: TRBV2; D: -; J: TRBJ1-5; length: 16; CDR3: CASSTLGEASNQPQHF
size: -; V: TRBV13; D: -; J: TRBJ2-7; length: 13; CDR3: CASTVGGLYEQYF
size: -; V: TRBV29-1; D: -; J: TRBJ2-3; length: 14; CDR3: CSVDLGATADTQYF
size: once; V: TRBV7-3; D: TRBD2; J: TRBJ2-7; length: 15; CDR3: CASSPHGTSGYEQYF
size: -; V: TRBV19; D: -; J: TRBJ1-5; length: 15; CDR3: CASSIGRTANQPQHF
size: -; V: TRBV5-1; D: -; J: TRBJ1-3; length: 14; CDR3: CASSLDQAGNTIYF
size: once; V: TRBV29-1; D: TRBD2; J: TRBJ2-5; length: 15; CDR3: CSVRISGSNEETQYF
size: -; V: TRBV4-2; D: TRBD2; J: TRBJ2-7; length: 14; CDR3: CASSHRGSSYEQYF
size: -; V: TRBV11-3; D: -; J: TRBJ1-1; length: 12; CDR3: CASSFSIAEAFF
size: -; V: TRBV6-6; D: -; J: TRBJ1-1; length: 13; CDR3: CASSYGPLDEAFF
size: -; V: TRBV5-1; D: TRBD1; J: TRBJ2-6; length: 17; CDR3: CASMAGTGVSGANVLTF
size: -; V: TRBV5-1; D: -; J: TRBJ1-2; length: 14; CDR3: CASMDSLSNYGYTF
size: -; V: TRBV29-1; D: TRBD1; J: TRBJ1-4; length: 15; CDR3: CSVVTGGGYNEKLFF
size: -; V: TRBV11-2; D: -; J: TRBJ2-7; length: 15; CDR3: CASTSTGTRKGEQYF
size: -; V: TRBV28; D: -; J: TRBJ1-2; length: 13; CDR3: CASSLGQGDGYTF
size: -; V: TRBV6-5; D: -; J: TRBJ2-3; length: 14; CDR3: CASRIPGSTDTQYF
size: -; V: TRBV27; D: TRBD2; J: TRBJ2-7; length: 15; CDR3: CASSFDGGSPYEQYF
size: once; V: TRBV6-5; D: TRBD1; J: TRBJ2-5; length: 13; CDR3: CASNRDRGETQYF
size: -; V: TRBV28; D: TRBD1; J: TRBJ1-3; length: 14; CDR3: CASSVDRAGNTIYF
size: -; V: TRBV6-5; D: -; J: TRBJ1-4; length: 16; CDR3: CASSYSIQGTNEKLFF
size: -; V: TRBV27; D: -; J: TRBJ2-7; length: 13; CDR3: CASSRDNSYEQYF
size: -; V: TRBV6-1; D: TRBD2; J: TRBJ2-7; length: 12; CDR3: CAMRGARYEQYF
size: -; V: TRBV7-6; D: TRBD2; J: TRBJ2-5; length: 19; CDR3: CASSHGTSDSPLVGETQYF
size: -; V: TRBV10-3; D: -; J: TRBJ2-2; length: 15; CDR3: CATSLDGRYPGELFF